This T cell receptor (beta chain) originates from a study of cytomegalovirus exposure and HLA in healthy donors. Germline-derived CDR1 and CDR2 are SGDLS and YYNGEE. This CDR3 is built from 14 residues. The V and J ends lost 0 bases and 2 bases respectively, with 8 bases between them. PCR amplification relied on 60 Vbeta primers (plus 13 Jbeta primers). Clones were sequenced by immunoSEQ multiplex PCR, and TCRdb holds only the in-frame ones, with some missing. The table shows 50,000 to 70,000 clones, with 65% to 85% occurring only once. This rearrangement joins TRBV9 to TRBJ1-2; no clear D gene. The origin of this receptor is a male donor in good health and CMV-seronegative. The sample was PBMCs. In DNA, the CDR3 is TGTGCCAGCAGCGTAGCTGCAGGAAACTATGGCTACACCTTC. Encoded protein: CASSVAAGNYGYTF.